Each of the 31 T cell receptor beta chains below was sequenced from the same sample in a study of T cell repertoires in cytomegalovirus infection. MiXCR, run by TCRdb on the reads, gives a single entry per CDR3 protein. Here the sample spans about 200,000 distinct CDR3 sequences, 8% to 10% being singletons. Sequencing used PBMCs. The receptors originated from a human donor in good health (CMV status not recorded). Some clones in this sample may be carry-over from other donors' samples.

The genes are TRBV12-3 or TRBV12-4 and TRBJ1-4; D is possibly TRBD1 (6 bases). The CDR3 runs to 15 residues. Trimming left V 6 bases short and J 2 bases short, with 13 bases between. CDR3 sequence (DNA): TGTGCCAGCAGCAAGTCAACAGGGACTAATGAAAAACTGTTTTTT. Its protein product is CASSKSTGTNEKLFF.

This clonotype has a count of ten or more. The V call is TRBV7-2, the J call TRBJ1-4; 10 nucleotides agree with TRBD1. Germline V gene data show CDR1 as SGHTA and CDR2 as FQGNSA. The CDR3 extends over 14 amino acids. The V and J ends lost 4 bases and 7 bases, in that order; junction bases with no gene match: 3. The DNA for the CDR3 is TGTGCCAGCAGCTCCGGGACAGGGGTTGAAAAACTGTTTTTT. It is translated as CASSSGTGVEKLFF.

This clonotype has a handful of counts. The genes are TRBV9 and TRBJ2-1; 14 nucleotides agree with TRBD2. The V gene end was trimmed by 4 bases and the J gene end by 8 bases; junction bases not matched to a gene: 5. Per germline, CDR1 SGDLS and CDR2 YYNGEE. This CDR3 has 15 residues. As DNA, the CDR3 is TGTGCCAGCAGCTTCGGGACTAGCGGGAGAGATGAGCAGTTCTTC. Translating gives CASSFGTSGRDEQFF.

This clonotype was observed a few times. V is TRBV20-1 and J is TRBJ2-5; no reliable D call. The V and J ends lost 3 bases and 6 bases respectively, with 8 bases between them. The V gene's germline CDR1 is DFQATT and CDR2 SNEGSKA (reference sequence). The CDR3 is 11 amino acids. In nucleotides, the CDR3 is TGCAGTGCTAGTAATAGCAAGACCCAGTACTTC. It encodes CSASNSKTQYF.

The table lists this clonotype with a few counts. The genes are TRBV29-1 and TRBJ2-7, with 9 nucleotides matching TRBD2. The V gene end was trimmed by 8 bases and the J gene end by 5 bases; junction bases not matched to a gene: 7. This CDR3 contains 12 residues. The germline CDR1 and CDR2 sequences are SQVTM and ANQGSEA. CDR3 DNA sequence: TGCAGCACGCGGGGGGGCCCGAACGAGCAGTACTTC. It encodes CSTRGGPNEQYF.

The rearrangement joins TRBV5-1 to TRBJ1-1; no firm D call. The V end lost 0 bases, the J end lost 7 bases, and 4 bases lay between the germline ends. From germline, CDR1 is SGHRS and CDR2 YFSETQ. This CDR3 is built from 11 residues. This chain's CDR3 is CASSLDSEAFF. CDR3 nucleotide sequence: TGCGCCAGCAGCTTGGACAGTGAAGCTTTCTTT.

This clonotype appeared a few times. The chain links TRBV2 to TRBJ1-5; D may be TRBD1 (5 bases). CDR1 is SNHLY and CDR2 is FYNNEI in the germline V gene. Trimming pared 6 bases from V and 0 bases from J, leaving 12 bases between. This CDR3 contains 15 residues. The CDR3 DNA follows: TGTGCCAGCAGGGGGGATCGACATAGCAATCAGCCCCAGCATTTT. Translation: CASRGDRHSNQPQHF.

This clonotype was counted many times. The chain links TRBV14 to TRBJ2-1; D gene uncertain. Germline CDR1 reads SGHDN; CDR2 reads FVKESK. V was clipped by 0 bases and J by 9 bases, with 9 bases between them. The CDR3 is 13 amino acids. The CDR3 sequence is CASSQDFRTEQFF. The CDR3 region has the DNA TGTGCCAGCAGCCAAGATTTTCGGACTGAGCAGTTCTTC.

This clonotype was recorded at least ten times. V is TRBV7-9 and J is TRBJ1-1; maybe TRBD1 (5 bases). The germline V gene has CDR1 SEHNR and CDR2 FQNEAQ (reference sequence). Trimming removed 5 bases at V and 5 bases at J, with 15 bases between. This CDR3 contains 14 residues. This chain's CDR3 is CASSKSGVRTEAFF. The CDR3, as DNA: TGTGCCAGCAGCAAATCGGGGGTGAGGACTGAAGCTTTCTTT.

This clonotype was observed a handful of times. The chain links TRBV19 to TRBJ2-7, with 7 bases identical to TRBD2. The CDR3 contains 16 residues. From germline, CDR1 is LNHDA and CDR2 SQIVND (reference sequence). V was clipped by 3 bases and J by 2 bases; unmatched bases: 10. CDR3 sequence: CASSMDPGRRTYEQYF. The CDR3 coding sequence is TGTGCCAGTAGTATGGATCCCGGGAGGCGAACCTACGAGCAGTACTTC.

In this sample, this clonotype turned up many times. The J gene is TRBJ1-1, the V gene TRBV7-2, with TRBD1 identical over 7 bases. The CDR3 consists of 14 residues. Looked up from germline, CDR1 is SGHTA and CDR2 is FQGNSA. Germline trimming cut 3 bases from V and 2 bases from J; bases unmatched to any gene: 3. Here the CDR3 DNA reads TGTGCCAGCAGCTTGTACAGGGGAAACACTGAAGCTTTCTTT. Translating it yields CASSLYRGNTEAFF.

A remark on this clonotype: Its ends do not fully match the called genes, so a read error is possible. This chain links TRBV2 with TRBJ2-2, with TRBD1 as a possible D gene (6 bases). Looked up from germline, CDR1 is SNHLY and CDR2 is FYNNEI. This CDR3 region has 13 residues. The CDR3 region is CVSSEQGTGELFF. The CDR3 DNA is TGTGTCAGCAGTGAACAGGGAACCGGGGAGCTGTTTTTT.

This clonotype came up many times. CDR3 nucleotide sequence: TGTGCCAGCAGTTCCGGATACTACGAGCAGTACTTC. This gives the protein CASSSGYYEQYF. The chain carries TRBV28 and TRBJ2-7; D call uncertain. The ends were cut back, 4 bases at V and 3 bases at J, with 7 bases in the middle. This CDR3 spans 12 amino acids. Germline V gene sequence: CDR1 MDHEN, CDR2 SYDVKM.

This chain joins TRBV29-1 and TRBJ1-2; no definite D call. The V and J ends lost 5 bases and 8 bases respectively, with 9 bases between them. This CDR3 comprises 10 residues. CDR1 and CDR2 (germline): SQVTM, ANQGSEA. CDR3 protein: CSVLEDGYTF. In nucleotides, the CDR3 is TGCAGCGTTCTGGAGGACGGCTACACCTTC. Drawing the rest from reference TRBV29-1 and TRBJ1-2, the complete variable domain is SAVISQKPSRDICQRGTSLTIQCQVDSQVTMMFWYRQQPGQSLTLIATANQGSEATYESGFVIDKFPISRPNLTFSTLTVSNMSPEDSSIYLCSVLEDGYTFGSGTRLTVV.

This clonotype was observed at least ten times. CDR3 sequence reads: CASSQGSDRVTYEQYF. DNA for the CDR3: TGCGCCAGCAGCCAGGGATCGGACAGGGTAACCTACGAGCAGTACTTC. The chain carries TRBV4-1 and TRBJ2-7; 8 positions match TRBD1. Germline loops: CDR1 MGHRA, CDR2 YSYEKL. The CDR3 totals 16 residues. V was pared by 3 bases and J by 2 bases, with 9 bases of the junction left unmatched.

This clonotype has at least ten counts. V and J are TRBV19 and TRBJ1-1, with 10 bases identical to TRBD1. CDR3 size: 15 residues. With V trimmed by 3 bases and J by 8 bases, 9 bases remained unmatched. CDR1 and CDR2 from the germline V gene are LNHDA and SQIVND (reference sequence). CDR3 sequence: CASSIRGQGNQEAFF. The CDR3 DNA reads TGTGCCAGTAGTATTAGGGGACAGGGGAACCAAGAAGCTTTCTTT.

This clonotype was recorded many times. The chain employs TRBV11-2 and TRBJ2-7; 8 nucleotides agree with TRBD2. This CDR3 has 15 residues. Germline loops: CDR1 SGHAT, CDR2 FQNNGV. Germline trimming cut 4 bases from V and 0 bases from J; bases unmatched to any gene: 5. CDR3 amino acids: CASSSQRGSSYEQYF. DNA of the CDR3: TGTGCCAGCAGCTCCCAGCGGGGGAGCTCCTACGAGCAGTACTTC.

This clonotype was counted ten times or more. The chain combines TRBV28 with TRBJ2-6, with a tentative D call TRBD1 (5 bases). Trimming stripped 3 bases from V and 0 bases from J, with 12 bases between. CDR1 is MDHEN and CDR2 is SYDVKM in the germline V gene. CDR3 length: 17 amino acids. The chain's CDR3 is CASSFVGGASGANVLTF. The CDR3 bases are TGTGCCAGCAGTTTCGTAGGTGGGGCCTCTGGGGCCAACGTCCTGACTTTC.

In its sample, this clonotype was seen many times. This chain connects TRBV7-2 to TRBJ1-1; TRBD1 is a possible D gene (5 bases). The germline gives CDR1 SGHTA, CDR2 FQGNSA. The V and J ends lost 2 bases and 0 bases respectively, with 10 bases between them. This CDR3 has 15 residues. The CDR3 nucleotides read TGTGCCAGCAGCTTATCAGGGATGGTGAACACTGAAGCTTTCTTT. This codes for CASSLSGMVNTEAFF.

This clonotype turned up a few times. The V gene is TRBV5-7, the J gene TRBJ1-1, with D possibly TRBD1 on 5 matching bases. TRBV5-7 is annotated as an ORF whose role is uncertain. V was clipped by 1 base and J by 0 bases, with 22 bases between them. The length of the CDR3 is 19 residues. The CDR3 here is CASSLNYMRQGRMNTEAFF. The CDR3, as DNA: TGTGCCAGCAGCTTGAATTATATGAGGCAGGGAAGAATGAACACTGAAGCTTTCTTT.

This clonotype was counted ten times or more. The chain joins TRBV7-2 to TRBJ1-2; D is ambiguous. V lost 3 bases and J lost 4, with 15 bases in between. This CDR3 has 15 amino acids. Germline CDR1 reads SGHTA; CDR2 reads FQGNSA. CDR3 sequence (DNA): TGTGCCAGCAGCTTCGCCAAGGGTTTCGGCTATGGCTACACCTTC. Protein product: CASSFAKGFGYGYTF.

This clonotype was counted only a few times. This chain links TRBV7-8 with TRBJ2-7; D ambiguous. CDR1 and CDR2 (germline): SGHVS, FQNEAQ. Trimming pared 5 bases from V and 3 bases from J, leaving 8 bases between. This CDR3 comprises 12 residues. CDR3 DNA: TGTGCCAGCAGCATGACTGACTACGAGCAGTACTTC. It yields the protein CASSMTDYEQYF. The whole variable domain, remainder taken from reference TRBV7-8 and TRBJ2-7, is GAGVSQSPRYKVAKRGQDVALRCDPISGHVSLFWYQQALGQGPEFLTYFQNEAQLDKSGLPSDRFFAERPEGSVSTLKIQRTQQEDSAVYLCASSMTDYEQYFGPGTRLTVT.

The rearrangement uses TRBV28 and TRBJ2-1; D not certain. Deletions cut 6 bases from V and 8 bases from J, with 8 bases between. This CDR3 comprises 11 residues. Germline values: CDR1 MDHEN, CDR2 SYDVKM. CDR3 in DNA: TGTGCCAGCAGAGTTCTGCATGAGCAGTTCTTC. Its protein product is CASRVLHEQFF.

The genes are TRBV19 and TRBJ2-6, with D perhaps matching TRBD2 (6 bases). The germline CDR1 and CDR2 sequences are LNHDA and SQIVND (reference sequence). Trimming stripped 10 bases from V and 0 bases from J, with 19 bases between. CDR3 length: 17 amino acids. CDR3 residues: CATHRDSTGSGANVLTF. CDR3 bases: TGTGCCACCCACCGGGACTCCACAGGCTCTGGGGCCAACGTCCTGACTTTC.

This clonotype occurred many times. This chain's CDR3 is CSAHPGRSNYGYTF. The CDR3 DNA reads as TGCAGTGCACATCCGGGACGGTCGAACTATGGCTACACCTTC. The chain employs TRBV20-1 and TRBJ1-2; the D gene is possibly TRBD1 (5 bases). The CDR3 has 14 amino acids. Between the trimmed V and J ends, which lost 6 bases and 2 bases, there was a span of 16 bases. In germline, CDR1 is DFQATT, CDR2 SNEGSKA (reference sequence).

This clonotype showed up many times. The chain joins TRBV25-1 to TRBJ1-2; a weak D match, TRBD1 (5 bases). The V gene lost 3 bases and the J gene lost 8 bases, with 13 bases spanning the gap. Germline CDR1 and CDR2: MGHDK and SYGVNS. The CDR3 contains 13 residues. The chain's CDR3 is CASSEQGPGGYTF. The CDR3 nucleotides read TGTGCCAGCAGTGAGCAGGGACCCGGGGGCTACACCTTC.

The chain combines TRBV28 with TRBJ1-2, with D possibly matching TRBD1 (6 bases). Trimming stripped 6 bases from V and 7 bases from J, with 9 bases between. CDR1 MDHEN and CDR2 SYDVKM come from the germline V gene. This CDR3 contains 11 residues. CDR3 protein: CASRYRAGYTF. CDR3 bases: TGTGCCAGCAGGTACAGGGCTGGCTACACCTTC.

There are many counts of this clonotype. The chain employs TRBV7-2 and TRBJ2-7; D gene uncertain. CDR1 and CDR2 from the germline V gene are SGHTA and FQGNSA. The CDR3 sequence is 13 residues long. V lost 1 base and J 4 bases, leaving 8 bases between the germline ends. CDR3 coding DNA: TGTGCCAGCAGCTTAGTCGCAGGATACGAGCAGTACTTC. This gives the protein CASSLVAGYEQYF.

This chain connects TRBV29-1 to TRBJ1-1; D gene uncertain. This CDR3 contains 13 residues. Germline lookup yields CDR1 SQVTM and CDR2 ANQGSEA. Trimming removed 3 bases from V and 0 bases from J, with 8 bases in between. The CDR3 nucleotides read TGCAGCGTTGATCACAAACTGAACACTGAAGCTTTCTTT. Translating it yields CSVDHKLNTEAFF. The entire variable domain, with the rest obtained from reference TRBV29-1 and TRBJ1-1, is as follows: SAVISQKPSRDICQRGTSLTIQCQVDSQVTMMFWYRQQPGQSLTLIATANQGSEATYESGFVIDKFPISRPNLTFSTLTVSNMSPEDSSIYLCSVDHKLNTEAFFGQGTRLTVV.

This clonotype occurred many times. The chain recombines TRBV5-6 with TRBJ1-5, with 9 bases aligning to TRBD1. Germline CDR1 SGHDT, CDR2 YYEEEE. J gave up 0 bases and V 0 bases, and 16 bases lay outside the gene matches. The CDR3 has 21 residues. CDR3 protein: CASSLGGAGQGPFYSNQPQHF. CDR3 bases: TGTGCCAGCAGCTTGGGGGGCGCGGGACAGGGCCCTTTTTATAGCAATCAGCCCCAGCATTTT.

This clonotype was counted many times. The V call is TRBV5-5, the J call TRBJ1-2, with TRBD1 identical over 7 bases. The germline CDR1 and CDR2 sequences are SGHKS and YYEKEE (reference sequence). Trimming cost V 0 bases and J 0 bases; bases outside gene matches: 2. The CDR3 length is 15 residues. The CDR3 DNA follows: TGTGCCAGCAGCTTGGGAGGGACAGCTAACTATGGCTACACCTTC. Amino acids: CASSLGGTANYGYTF.